The present entry profiles one T cell receptor beta chain with its context. The source of the sample is a study of blood T cell repertoires in COVID-19. Across the study: COVID-19 samples collected from the United States, Italy and Spain covered acute and convalescent phases. T cells, B-cell-depleted T cells, or PBMCs supplied cDNA or gDNA.

V lost 7 bases and J lost 8, with 21 bases in between. The germline gives CDR1 MNHEY, CDR2 SMNVEV (reference sequence). The CDR3 loop spans 15 amino acids. In the authors' workflow: Quantification of nucleated cells was approximated via reference gene primer amplification. The method was immunoSEQ multiplex PCR; TCRdb's version includes in-frame clones alone and lacks a portion of them. V and J calls and clone size follow that table, whereas D and trimming were derived from the DNA. The table has roughly 350,000 clones, about 90% seen once; the top ten hold about 6%. The chain uses TRBV27 and TRBJ2-1, with D possibly being TRBD1 (6 bases). Material for sequencing was peripheral blood. The TCR was taken from a woman aged 50 to 65 with COVID-19, enrolled during active disease. In DNA form, the CDR3 reads TGTGCCAGCACGCCATTGGGGGCCCAGGTCCATGAGCAGTTCTTC. Translated: CASTPLGAQVHEQFF.